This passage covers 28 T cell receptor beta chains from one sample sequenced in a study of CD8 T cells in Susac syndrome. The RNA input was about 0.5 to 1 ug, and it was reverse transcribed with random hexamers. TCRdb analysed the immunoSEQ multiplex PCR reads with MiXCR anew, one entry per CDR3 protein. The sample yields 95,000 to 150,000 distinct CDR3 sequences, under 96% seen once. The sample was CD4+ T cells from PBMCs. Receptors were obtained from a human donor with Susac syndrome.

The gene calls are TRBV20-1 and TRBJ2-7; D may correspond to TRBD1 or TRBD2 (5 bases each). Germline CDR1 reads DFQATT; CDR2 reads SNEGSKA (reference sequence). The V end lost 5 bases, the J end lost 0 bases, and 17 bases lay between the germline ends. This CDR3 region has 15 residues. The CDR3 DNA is TGCAGTGCTTACTTCGGGACCCTCAGCTCCTACGAGCAGTACTTC. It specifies CSAYFGTLSSYEQYF.

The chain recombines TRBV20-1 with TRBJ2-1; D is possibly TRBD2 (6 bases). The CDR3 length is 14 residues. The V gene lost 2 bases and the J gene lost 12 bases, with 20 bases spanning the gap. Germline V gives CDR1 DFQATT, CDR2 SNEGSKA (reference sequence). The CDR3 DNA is TGCAGTGCTAGAAGCCCCATAGAGACCGGGGGGCAGTTCTTC. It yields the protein CSARSPIETGGQFF.

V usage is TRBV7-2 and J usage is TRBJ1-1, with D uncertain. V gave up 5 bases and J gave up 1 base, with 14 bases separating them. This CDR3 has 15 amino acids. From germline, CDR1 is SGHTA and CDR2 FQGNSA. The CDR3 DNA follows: TGTGCCAGCAGCGAAGCCAACAGAGGGAACACTGAAGCTTTCTTT. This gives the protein CASSEANRGNTEAFF.

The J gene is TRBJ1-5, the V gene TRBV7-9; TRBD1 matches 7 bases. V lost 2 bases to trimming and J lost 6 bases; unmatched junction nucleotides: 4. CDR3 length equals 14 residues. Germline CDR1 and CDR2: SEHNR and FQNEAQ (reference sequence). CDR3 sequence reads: CASSLTRDSQPQHF. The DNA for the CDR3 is TGTGCCAGCAGCTTAACCCGGGACAGTCAGCCCCAGCATTTT. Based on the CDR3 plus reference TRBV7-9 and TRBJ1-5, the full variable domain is DTGVSQNPRHKITKRGQNVTFRCDPISEHNRLYWYRQTLGQGPEFLTYFQNEAQLEKSRLLSDRFSAERPKGSFSTLEIQRTEQGDSAMYLCASSLTRDSQPQHFGDGTRLSIL.

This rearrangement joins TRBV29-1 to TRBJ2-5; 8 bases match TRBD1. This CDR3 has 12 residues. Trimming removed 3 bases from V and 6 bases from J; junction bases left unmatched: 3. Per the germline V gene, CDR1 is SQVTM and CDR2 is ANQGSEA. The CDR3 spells CSVDAGGKTQYF. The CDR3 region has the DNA TGCAGCGTTGATGCAGGGGGCAAGACCCAGTACTTC.

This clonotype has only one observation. The DNA of the CDR3 is TGCAGCGTCGGTCAACGGGATCTAACCTATGGCTACACCTTC. It yields the protein CSVGQRDLTYGYTF. The genes are TRBV29-1 and TRBJ1-2; unclear D gene. Germline CDR1 and CDR2: SQVTM and ANQGSEA. The CDR3 covers 14 residues. Trimming stripped 6 bases from V and 4 bases from J, with 18 bases between.

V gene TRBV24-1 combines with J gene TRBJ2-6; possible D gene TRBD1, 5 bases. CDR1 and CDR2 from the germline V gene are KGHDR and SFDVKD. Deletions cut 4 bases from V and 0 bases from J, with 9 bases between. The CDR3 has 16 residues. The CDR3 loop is CATSDRVNSGANVLTF. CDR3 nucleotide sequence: TGTGCCACCAGTGACAGGGTGAACTCTGGGGCCAACGTCCTGACTTTC.

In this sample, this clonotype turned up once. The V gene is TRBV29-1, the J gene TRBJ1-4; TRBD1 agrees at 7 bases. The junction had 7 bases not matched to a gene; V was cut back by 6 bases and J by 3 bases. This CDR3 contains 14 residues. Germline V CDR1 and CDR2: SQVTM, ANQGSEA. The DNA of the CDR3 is TGCAGCGTGACCCCGGGACAGCCTAATGAAAAACTGTTTTTT. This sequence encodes CSVTPGQPNEKLFF.

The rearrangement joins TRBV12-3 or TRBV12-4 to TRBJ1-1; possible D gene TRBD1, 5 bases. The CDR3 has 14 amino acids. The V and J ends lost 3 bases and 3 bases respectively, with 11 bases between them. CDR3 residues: CASSFRAPYTEAFF. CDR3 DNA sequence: TGTGCCAGCAGTTTCAGGGCCCCTTACACTGAAGCTTTCTTT.

The CDR3 coding sequence is TGCAGTGCCCCGGGAGAGGTCACCTACGAGCAGTACTTC. Its protein is CSAPGEVTYEQYF. The gene calls are TRBV20-1 and TRBJ2-7, with D tentatively TRBD2 (6 bases). The ends were cut back, 6 bases at V and 2 bases at J, with 14 bases in the middle. The CDR3 is 13 amino acids. The germline gives CDR1 DFQATT, CDR2 SNEGSKA (reference sequence).

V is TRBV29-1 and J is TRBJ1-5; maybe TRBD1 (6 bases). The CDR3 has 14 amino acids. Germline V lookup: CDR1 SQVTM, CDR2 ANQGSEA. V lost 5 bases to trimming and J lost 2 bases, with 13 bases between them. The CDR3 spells CSVRGGYGNQPQHF. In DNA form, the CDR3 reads TGCAGCGTTAGGGGGGGATACGGCAATCAGCCCCAGCATTTT.

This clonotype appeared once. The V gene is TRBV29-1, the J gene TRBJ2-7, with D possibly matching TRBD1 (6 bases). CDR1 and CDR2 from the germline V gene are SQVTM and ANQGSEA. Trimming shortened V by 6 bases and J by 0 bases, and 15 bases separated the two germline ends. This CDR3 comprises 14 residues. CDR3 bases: TGCAGCGTCACCCTCAGGGGCTTCTCCTACGAGCAGTACTTC. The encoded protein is CSVTLRGFSYEQYF.

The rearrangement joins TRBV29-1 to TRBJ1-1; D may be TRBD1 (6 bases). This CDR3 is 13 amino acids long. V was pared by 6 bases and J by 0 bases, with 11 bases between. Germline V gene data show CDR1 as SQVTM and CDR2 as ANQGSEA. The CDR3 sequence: CSVSGAMNTEAFF. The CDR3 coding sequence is TGCAGCGTCTCAGGGGCCATGAACACTGAAGCTTTCTTT.

The CDR3 protein is CASSLARQGHGYTF. CDR3 DNA sequence: TGTGCCAGCAGCTTAGCTAGGCAGGGCCATGGCTACACCTTC. The chain joins TRBV7-2 to TRBJ1-2; D might be TRBD1 (5 bases). The V gene's germline CDR1 is SGHTA and CDR2 FQGNSA. The CDR3 extends over 14 amino acids. The germline V and J ends were trimmed by 0 bases and 6 bases, with 11 bases remaining between them.

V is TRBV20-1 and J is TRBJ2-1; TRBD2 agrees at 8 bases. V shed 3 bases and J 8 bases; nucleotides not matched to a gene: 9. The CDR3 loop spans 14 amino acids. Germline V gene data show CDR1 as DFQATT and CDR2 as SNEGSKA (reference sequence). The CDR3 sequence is CSASGQREWDEQFF. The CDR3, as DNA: TGCAGTGCTAGTGGTCAGCGGGAGTGGGATGAGCAGTTCTTC.

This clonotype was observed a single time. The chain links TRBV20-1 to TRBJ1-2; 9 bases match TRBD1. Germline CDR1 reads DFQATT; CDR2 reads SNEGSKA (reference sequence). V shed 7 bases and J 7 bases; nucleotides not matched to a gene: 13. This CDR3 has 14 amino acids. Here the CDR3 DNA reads TGCAGTGTCGCCCCACTCCGACAGGGGGGTGGCTACACCTTC. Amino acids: CSVAPLRQGGGYTF.

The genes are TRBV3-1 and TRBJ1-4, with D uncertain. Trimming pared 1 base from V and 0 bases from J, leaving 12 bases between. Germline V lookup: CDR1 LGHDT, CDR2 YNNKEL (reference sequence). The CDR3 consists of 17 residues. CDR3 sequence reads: CASSQVYSQTTNEKLFF. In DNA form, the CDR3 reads TGTGCCAGCAGCCAAGTCTACTCCCAGACAACTAATGAAAAACTGTTTTTT.

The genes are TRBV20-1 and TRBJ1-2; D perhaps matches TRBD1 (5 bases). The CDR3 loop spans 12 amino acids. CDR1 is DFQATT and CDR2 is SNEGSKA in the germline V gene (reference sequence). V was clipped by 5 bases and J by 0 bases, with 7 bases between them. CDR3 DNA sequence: TGCAGTGCTCAGGGACCTAACTATGGCTACACCTTC. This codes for CSAQGPNYGYTF.

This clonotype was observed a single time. The CDR3 loop reads CAWSVGTYNEQFF. In nucleotides, the CDR3 is TGTGCCTGGAGTGTGGGAACATACAATGAGCAGTTCTTC. The chain couples TRBV30 to TRBJ2-1; no firm D call. Per the germline V gene, CDR1 is GTSNPN and CDR2 is SVGIG (reference sequence). There are 13 residues in the CDR3. Between the trimmed V and J ends, which lost 0 bases and 4 bases, there was a span of 7 bases.

The CDR3 protein is CASSLSRRGAEAFF. The CDR3 region has the DNA TGCGCCAGCAGCTTGTCCCGCAGGGGGGCTGAAGCTTTCTTT. This chain connects TRBV5-1 to TRBJ1-1, with TRBD1 matching over 7 bases. Germline V gene sequence: CDR1 SGHRS, CDR2 YFSETQ. After removal of 1 base from V and 6 bases from J, the junction contained 6 bases not matched to a gene. The CDR3 runs 14 residues. Using reference TRBV5-1 and TRBJ1-1 for the parts outside the CDR3, the full variable domain is KAGVTQTPRYLIKTRGQQVTLSCSPISGHRSVSWYQQTPGQGLQFLFEYFSETQRNKGNFPGRFSGRQFSNSRSEMNVSTLELGDSALYLCASSLSRRGAEAFFGQGTRLTVV.

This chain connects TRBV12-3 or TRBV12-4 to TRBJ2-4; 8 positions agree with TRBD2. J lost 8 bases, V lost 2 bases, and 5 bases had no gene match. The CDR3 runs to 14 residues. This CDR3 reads CASSLYAGGHIQYF. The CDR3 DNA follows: TGTGCCAGCAGTTTATATGCGGGAGGACACATTCAGTACTTC.

CDR3 coding DNA: TGTGCCAGCTCACCATTTGGGGCCGGGGAGACCCAGTACTTC. Its protein is CASSPFGAGETQYF. The rearrangement joins TRBV18 to TRBJ2-5, with a tentative D call TRBD1 (5 bases). Trimming stripped 2 bases from V and 5 bases from J, with 12 bases between. Germline V lookup: CDR1 KGHSH, CDR2 LQKENI. CDR3 length: 14 residues.

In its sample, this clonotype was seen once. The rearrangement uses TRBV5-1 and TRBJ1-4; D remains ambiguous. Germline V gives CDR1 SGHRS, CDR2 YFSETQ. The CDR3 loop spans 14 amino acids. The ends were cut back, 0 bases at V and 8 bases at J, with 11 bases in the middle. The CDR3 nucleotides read TGCGCCAGCAGCTTGGCGGACCAGCGCGAAAAACTGTTTTTT. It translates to CASSLADQREKLFF.

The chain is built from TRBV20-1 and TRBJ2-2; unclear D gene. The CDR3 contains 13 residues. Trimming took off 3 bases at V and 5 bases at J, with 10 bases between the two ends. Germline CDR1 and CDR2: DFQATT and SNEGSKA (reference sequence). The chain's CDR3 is CSASSLGTGELFF. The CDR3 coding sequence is TGCAGTGCTAGTTCTCTAGGAACCGGGGAGCTGTTTTTT.

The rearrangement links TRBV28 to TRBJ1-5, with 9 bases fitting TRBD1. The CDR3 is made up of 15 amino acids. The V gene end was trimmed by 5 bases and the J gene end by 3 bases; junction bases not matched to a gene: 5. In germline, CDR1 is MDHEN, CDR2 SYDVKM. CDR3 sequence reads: CASSPGTGYNQPQHF. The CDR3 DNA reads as TGTGCCAGCAGTCCGGGGACAGGGTACAATCAGCCCCAGCATTTT. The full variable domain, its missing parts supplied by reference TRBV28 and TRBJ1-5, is DVKVTQSSRYLVKRTGEKVFLECVQDMDHENMFWYRQDPGLGLRLIYFSYDVKMKEKGDIPEGYSVSREKKERFSLILESASTNQTSMYLCASSPGTGYNQPQHFGDGTRLSIL.

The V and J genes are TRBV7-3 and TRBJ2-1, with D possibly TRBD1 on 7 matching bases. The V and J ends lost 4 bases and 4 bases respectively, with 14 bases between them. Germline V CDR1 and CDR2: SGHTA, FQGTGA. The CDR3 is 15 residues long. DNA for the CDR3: TGTGCCAGCAGCTCCCAGGGGGACTCGTACAATGAGCAGTTCTTC. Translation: CASSSQGDSYNEQFF. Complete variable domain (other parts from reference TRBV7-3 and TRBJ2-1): GAGVSQTPSNKVTEKGKYVELRCDPISGHTALYWYRQSLGQGPEFLIYFQGTGAADDSGLPNDRFFAVRPEGSVSTLKIQRTERGDSAVYLCASSSQGDSYNEQFFGPGTRLTVL.

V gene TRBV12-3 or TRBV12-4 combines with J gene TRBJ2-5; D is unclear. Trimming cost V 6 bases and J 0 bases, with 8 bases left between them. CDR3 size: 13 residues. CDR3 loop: CASSRLDQETQYF. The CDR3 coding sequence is TGTGCCAGCAGCAGACTTGACCAAGAGACCCAGTACTTC.

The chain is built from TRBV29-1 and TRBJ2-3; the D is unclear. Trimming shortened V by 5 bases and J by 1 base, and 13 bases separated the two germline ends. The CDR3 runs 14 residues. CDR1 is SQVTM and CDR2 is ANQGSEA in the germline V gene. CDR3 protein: CSVRYKGGTDTQYF. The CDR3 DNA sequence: TGCAGCGTTCGGTACAAGGGTGGCACAGATACGCAGTATTTT.